Following are 19 T cell receptor beta chains from one sample sequenced in a study of blood T cell repertoires in COVID-19. Generated by immunoSEQ multiplex PCR, the TCRdb table keeps only in-frame clones and is missing some. The data hold about 70,000 clones, with around 87% observed a single time. Source material: peripheral blood. These receptor sequences come from a woman younger than 30 with acute or convalescent COVID-19.

This clone was detected once. The chain has TRBV28 and TRBJ1-3; D not certain. CDR3 length equals 13 residues. Germline CDR1 and CDR2: MDHEN and SYDVKM. V was clipped by 5 bases and J by 7 bases, with 12 bases between them. CDR3 protein: CASSKERENTIYF. The DNA of the CDR3 is TGTGCCAGCAGTAAGGAGAGGGAGAACACCATATATTTT.

This rearrangement joins TRBV28 to TRBJ2-1; 7 nucleotides align to TRBD1. CDR3 length: 19 amino acids. Germline CDR1 reads MDHEN; CDR2 reads SYDVKM. The V segment lost 3 bases and the J segment 1 base; nucleotides outside the gene matches: 15. The CDR3 sequence is CASSFFGTEKIFSYNEQFF. The CDR3 DNA reads TGTGCCAGCAGTTTTTTCGGGACAGAAAAGATTTTTTCCTACAATGAGCAGTTCTTC.

The chain joins TRBV4-3 to TRBJ1-5; D call uncertain. The CDR3 extends over 13 amino acids. V was cut by 1 base and J by 4 bases, with 5 bases left in between. Germline loops: CDR1 LGHNA, CDR2 YSLEER. The CDR3, as DNA: TGCGCCAGCAGCCAAGCGAGAAATCAGCCCCAGCATTTT. It codes for CASSQARNQPQHF.

The chain has TRBV9 and TRBJ2-2; maybe TRBD1 (5 bases). Trimming left V 0 bases short and J 0 bases short, with 9 bases between. Looked up from germline, CDR1 is SGDLS and CDR2 is YYNGEE. The CDR3 extends over 16 amino acids. CDR3 sequence reads: CASSVGGRTNTGELFF. CDR3 coding DNA: TGTGCCAGCAGCGTAGGGGGCAGAACGAACACCGGGGAGCTGTTTTTT.

V gene TRBV10-2 combines with J gene TRBJ2-5; 9 bases are a match to TRBD1. The length of the CDR3 is 14 residues. Germline CDR1 and CDR2: WSHSY and SAAADI. Trimming took 6 bases from V and 5 from J; bases not matched to a gene: 7. For the CDR3, the DNA is TGCGCCAGCAGGGAACAGGGGGCCGGTGAGACCCAGTACTTC. Translation: CASREQGAGETQYF.

The rearrangement uses TRBV3-1 (or the pseudogene TRBV3-2) and TRBJ1-1, with unresolved D. V lost 0 bases and J lost 11, with 13 bases in between. Germline-derived CDR1 and CDR2 are LGHDT and YNNKEL (reference sequence). There are 13 residues in the CDR3. As DNA, the CDR3 is TGTGCCAGCAGCCAAGATCTTGGAGGGTTGGCTTTCTTT. This codes for CASSQDLGGLAFF.

The chain has TRBV4-2 and TRBJ2-2, with 8 nucleotides matching TRBD1. The germline gives CDR1 LGHNA, CDR2 YNFKEQ. J was trimmed by 0 bases and V by 3 bases; bases with no gene match: 6. CDR3 length: 17 amino acids. CDR3 loop: CASSQRQGIPNTGELFF. DNA for the CDR3: TGTGCCAGCAGCCAGCGACAGGGGATTCCGAACACCGGGGAGCTGTTTTTT.

The rearrangement joins TRBV30 to TRBJ1-5; no definite D call. Germline V lookup: CDR1 GTSNPN, CDR2 SVGIG (reference sequence). This CDR3 comprises 13 residues. The V end lost 3 bases, the J end lost 7 bases, and 13 bases lay between the germline ends. CDR3: CAWSGRNSQPQHF. The CDR3 region has the DNA TGTGCCTGGAGCGGCAGGAATTCCCAGCCCCAGCATTTT.

This clone was detected a few times. The J gene is TRBJ1-1, the V gene TRBV30, with a tentative D call TRBD1 (5 bases). Germline V gene sequence: CDR1 GTSNPN, CDR2 SVGIG (reference sequence). V lost 4 bases and J lost 6, with 12 bases in between. The CDR3 runs 12 residues. Here the CDR3 DNA reads TGTGCCTGGACTCAGGGTGGATCTGAAGCTTTCTTT. Its protein is CAWTQGGSEAFF.

The rearrangement uses TRBV5-5 and TRBJ2-3, with TRBD1 matching over 9 bases. The CDR3 sequence is 16 residues long. V shed 3 bases, J shed 0 bases, and the junction held 5 bases outside the gene matches. The germline V gene encodes CDR1 SGHKS and CDR2 YYEKEE (reference sequence). DNA for the CDR3: TGTGCCAGCAGCTGGGGGGACAGGGTGAGCACAGATACGCAGTATTTT. This codes for CASSWGDRVSTDTQYF.

The chain has TRBV30 and TRBJ1-4; perhaps TRBD1 as D (5 bases). CDR3 length: 13 amino acids. V gave up 2 bases and J gave up 5 bases, with 9 bases separating them. CDR1 and CDR2 (germline): GTSNPN, SVGIG (reference sequence). The CDR3 coding sequence is TGTGCCTGGAGTTTACGGGGGAATGAAAAACTGTTTTTT. Amino acids: CAWSLRGNEKLFF.

The chain links TRBV29-1 to TRBJ2-3; the match to TRBD2 covers 8 bases. CDR1 is SQVTM, CDR2 ANQGSEA, per germline. V shed 2 bases and J 4 bases; nucleotides not matched to a gene: 2. This CDR3 region has 13 residues. The CDR3 region has the DNA TGCAGCGTTGAAACTAGCGGCGCAGATACGCAGTATTTT. Residues: CSVETSGADTQYF.

The V gene is TRBV2, the J gene TRBJ2-2, with TRBD2 as a possible D gene (6 bases). Trimming left V 3 bases short and J 0 bases short, with 11 bases between. CDR1 and CDR2 from the germline V gene are SNHLY and FYNNEI. There are 16 residues in the CDR3. CDR3 in amino acids: CASSDLEGTNTGELFF. The CDR3 DNA follows: TGTGCCAGCAGTGATTTGGAGGGAACGAACACCGGGGAGCTGTTTTTT.

The chain recombines TRBV7-9 with TRBJ2-2; D call uncertain. V shed 5 bases and J shed 5 bases, with 3 bases lying between them. The germline V gene has CDR1 SEHNR and CDR2 FQNEAQ (reference sequence). This CDR3 is 11 amino acids long. CDR3 sequence reads: CASSPTGELFF. As DNA, the CDR3 is TGTGCCAGCAGCCCGACCGGGGAGCTGTTTTTT.

V usage is TRBV3-1 (or the pseudogene TRBV3-2) and J usage is TRBJ2-1; a possible D gene is TRBD1 (6 bases). Deletions cut 1 base from V and 4 bases from J, with 11 bases between. CDR3 length: 15 residues. Germline CDR1 LGHDT, CDR2 YNNKEL (reference sequence). CDR3 in amino acids: CASSQGVGGYNEQFF. Written as DNA, the CDR3 is TGTGCCAGCAGCCAAGGAGTAGGGGGATACAATGAGCAGTTCTTC.

The gene calls are TRBV13 and TRBJ2-6, with D tentatively TRBD1 (5 bases). CDR3 length: 19 amino acids. Germline V gene data show CDR1 as PRHDT and CDR2 as FYEKMQ (reference sequence). Between the trimmed V and J ends, which lost 0 bases and 2 bases, there was a span of 17 bases. The CDR3 DNA sequence: TGTGCCAGCAGCTTAGGGCAGGGCCTCTCTGTCCCTGGGGCCAACGTCCTGACTTTC. It is translated as CASSLGQGLSVPGANVLTF.

The gene calls are TRBV25-1 and TRBJ2-7, with D possibly being TRBD2 (6 bases). Germline CDR1 reads MGHDK; CDR2 reads SYGVNS. The CDR3 contains 14 residues. V lost 4 bases, J lost 2 bases, and 12 bases lay in between. Here the CDR3 reads CASSAGEAPYEQYF. The CDR3 nucleotides are TGTGCCAGCAGTGCGGGAGAGGCCCCCTACGAGCAGTACTTC.

The CDR3 DNA follows: TGTGCCAGCAGCCTACCCCCGGGACAGGTATACTCCTACGAGCAGTACTTC. Translating gives CASSLPPGQVYSYEQYF. The V and J genes are TRBV5-5 and TRBJ2-7; TRBD1 matches at 8 bases. J gave up 0 bases and V 4 bases, and 12 bases lay outside the gene matches. Germline V lookup: CDR1 SGHKS, CDR2 YYEKEE (reference sequence). CDR3 length: 17 residues.

The genes are TRBV5-6 and TRBJ2-7, with 8 bases identical to TRBD2. V was pared by 0 bases and J by 1 base, with 6 bases of the junction left unmatched. The CDR3 covers 16 residues. Germline lookup yields CDR1 SGHDT and CDR2 YYEEEE. CDR3 in amino acids: CASSLAGLAGSYEQYF. The CDR3 region has the DNA TGTGCCAGCAGCTTGGCCGGGCTAGCGGGTTCCTACGAGCAGTACTTC.